This TCR beta chain emerged from a study of T cell changes during pregnancy in multiple sclerosis. This clone was picked up one time. Some clones are missing from TCRdb's copy, which holds only in-frame ones; the method was immunoSEQ multiplex PCR. The sample comprises 50,000 or so clones, approximately 94% of which are singletons, and approximately 0.31% rests with the top ten. The sequence was collected from a female donor with multiple sclerosis, enrolled in a pregnancy study. The sequences come from CD4+ T cells from peripheral blood mononuclear cells, collected in the third trimester of pregnancy.

The CDR3 coding sequence is TGCGCCAGCAGCTTGGGCTCTACGGGGAGTGAAAAACTGTTTTTT. Its translation: CASSLGSTGSEKLFF. The rearrangement joins TRBV5-1 to TRBJ1-4; D gene unclear. Trimming stripped 0 bases from V and 7 bases from J, with 13 bases between. Germline CDR1 SGHRS, CDR2 YFSETQ. This CDR3 has 15 amino acids.